Detailed here is one T cell receptor (beta chain). This entry belongs to a study of blood T cell repertoires in COVID-19. Background on the study: Sample material is recorded as cDNA or gDNA derived from T cells, B-cell-depleted T cells, or PBMCs.

Libraries were prepared by immunoSEQ multiplex PCR; TCRdb keeps only in-frame clonotypes and omits some of them. The sample consists of 100,000 to 150,000 clones, about 88% of them appearing once. CDR1 and CDR2 from the germline V gene are MNHEY and SVGAGI. Deletions cut 6 bases from V and 1 base from J, with 10 bases between. CDR3 length equals 13 residues. The chain uses TRBV6-5 and TRBJ2-7, with a weak D call TRBD1 (6 bases). Material: peripheral blood. This TCR was recovered from a man aged 60 to 69 with COVID-19, enrolled during active disease. CDR3 bases: TGTGCCAGCAGCAGAGACAGGTCCTACGAGCAGTACTTC. Its protein is CASSRDRSYEQYF.